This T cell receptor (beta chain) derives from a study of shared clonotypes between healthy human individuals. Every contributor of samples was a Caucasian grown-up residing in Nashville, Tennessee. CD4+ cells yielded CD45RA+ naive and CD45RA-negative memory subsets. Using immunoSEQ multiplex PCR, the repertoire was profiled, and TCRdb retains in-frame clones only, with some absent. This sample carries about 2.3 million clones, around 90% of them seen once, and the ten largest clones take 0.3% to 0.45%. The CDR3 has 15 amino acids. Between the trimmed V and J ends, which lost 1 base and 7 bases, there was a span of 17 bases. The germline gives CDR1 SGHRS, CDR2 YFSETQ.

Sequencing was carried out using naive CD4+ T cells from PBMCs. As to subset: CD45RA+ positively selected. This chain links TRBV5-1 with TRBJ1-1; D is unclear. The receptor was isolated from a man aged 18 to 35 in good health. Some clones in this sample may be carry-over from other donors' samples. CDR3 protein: CASSLSGSGGLEAFF. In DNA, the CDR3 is TGCGCCAGCAGCTTGAGCGGCAGCGGAGGGCTTGAAGCTTTCTTT.